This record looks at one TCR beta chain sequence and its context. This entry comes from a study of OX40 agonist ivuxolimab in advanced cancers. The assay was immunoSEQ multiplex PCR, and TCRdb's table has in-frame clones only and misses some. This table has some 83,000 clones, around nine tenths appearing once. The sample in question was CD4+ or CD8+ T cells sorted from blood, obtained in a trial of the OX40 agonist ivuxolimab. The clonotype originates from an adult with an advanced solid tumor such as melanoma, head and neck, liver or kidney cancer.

For the CDR3, the DNA is TGTGCCAGCAGCCGACAGGGAGTAGGCGGCCAGCCCCAGCATTTT. Protein product: CASSRQGVGGQPQHF. This rearrangement joins TRBV5-5 to TRBJ1-5, with 7 bases lining up with TRBD1. V was clipped by 4 bases and J by 7 bases; unmatched bases: 11. The CDR3 is 15 residues long. The germline V gene has CDR1 SGHKS and CDR2 YYEKEE (reference sequence).